This entry describes one TCR beta chain. Its antigen is as yet unknown. This sample is part of a study of T cell responses to AZD1222 COVID-19 vaccine. Whole-study findings and limits: Donors were largely white British and mainly female; clonal diversity was possibly underestimated.

This CDR3 spans 17 amino acids. Here immunoSEQ multiplex PCR was the method, and the copy in TCRdb shows in-frame clones only, minus some. The sample has some 150,000 clones; roughly 94% are singletons. The chain has TRBV21-1 and TRBJ1-5. TRBV21-1 is a recognized pseudogene. This sample comprised peripheral blood, obtained on day 0 of AZD1222 vaccination. The clonotype was recovered from an adult in good health. CDR3 sequence reads: CASSNWGGKDSNQPQHF. The CDR3 DNA follows: TGTGCCAGCAGCAACTGGGGGGGGAAAGATAGCAATCAGCCCCAGCATTTT.